These 15 T cell receptor beta chains were sequenced from one sample in a study of cytomegalovirus exposure and HLA in healthy donors. Vbeta (60) and Jbeta (13) primers were used in the PCR. Libraries were prepared by immunoSEQ multiplex PCR; TCRdb keeps only in-frame clonotypes and omits some of them. The sample has about 93,000 clones; roughly 77% are singletons. The sample was PBMCs. All receptors come from a man younger than 45 in good health and CMV-seronegative.

DNA of the CDR3: TGCAGCGTCCCCACAGGGGGCGCCTACAATGAGCAGTTCTTC. Translating gives CSVPTGGAYNEQFF. The chain has TRBV29-1 and TRBJ2-1; 9 positions agree with TRBD1. Germline V CDR1 and CDR2: SQVTM, ANQGSEA. The CDR3 totals 14 residues. V lost 6 bases and J lost 2; bases outside the gene matches: 5.

This clone has a single count. This chain joins TRBV5-1 and TRBJ1-4; 8 bases are a match to TRBD1. CDR1 is SGHRS and CDR2 is YFSETQ in the germline V gene. V trimming: 0 bases; J trimming: 7 bases; junction bases outside the gene matches: 14. This CDR3 is built from 18 residues. The CDR3 coding sequence is TGCGCCAGCAGCTTGGCCTATCGGACAGGGTTGAATCGTGAAAAACTGTTTTTT. The encoded protein is CASSLAYRTGLNREKLFF.

The chain is built from TRBV4-3 and TRBJ2-5; 7 bases fit TRBD2. The DNA end is more similar to TRBJ2-7, so the J call may be wrong. Germline CDR1 LGHNA, CDR2 YSLEER. The CDR3 contains 15 residues. CDR3 in DNA: TGCGCCAGCAGCCAAGATCGGGGAGGGCCCTACGAGCAGTACTTC. Its protein is CASSQDRGGPYEQYF.

This clone showed up just a few times. The CDR3 here is CASSLPRYEQYF. As DNA, the CDR3 is TGTGCCAGCAGCTTACCCCGCTACGAGCAGTACTTC. V and J are TRBV7-9 and TRBJ2-7; D unclear. Germline CDR1 is SEHNR and CDR2 is FQNEAQ (reference sequence). V lost 2 bases to trimming and J lost 3 bases, with 5 bases between them. This CDR3 spans 12 amino acids. Supplemented by reference TRBV7-9 and TRBJ2-7, the full variable domain reads DTGVSQNPRHKITKRGQNVTFRCDPISEHNRLYWYRQTLGQGPEFLTYFQNEAQLEKSRLLSDRFSAERPKGSFSTLEIQRTEQGDSAMYLCASSLPRYEQYFGPGTRLTVT.

The chain combines TRBV30 with TRBJ1-6; D might be TRBD1 (5 bases). The V end lost 1 base, the J end lost 8 bases, and 9 bases lay between the germline ends. Germline V CDR1 and CDR2: GTSNPN, SVGIG (reference sequence). The CDR3 runs to 13 residues. This chain's CDR3 is CAWSGVRDSPLHF. CDR3 nucleotides: TGTGCCTGGAGTGGTGTCAGGGATTCACCCCTCCACTTT.

The rearrangement links TRBV18 to TRBJ1-5, with 8 bases matching TRBD1. Germline CDR1 reads KGHSH; CDR2 reads LQKENI. The CDR3 spans 17 residues. Losses at the gene ends were 1 base for V and 2 bases for J; bases not matched to a gene: 7. The CDR3: CASSPQRTGKGNQPQHF. In DNA, the CDR3 is TGTGCCAGCTCACCACAGAGGACAGGGAAGGGCAATCAGCCCCAGCATTTT. Full variable domain (rest looked up from reference TRBV18 and TRBJ1-5): NAGVMQNPRHLVRRRGQEARLRCSPMKGHSHVYWYRQLPEEGLKFMVYLQKENIIDESGMPKERFSAEFPKEGPSILRIQQVVRGDSAAYFCASSPQRTGKGNQPQHFGDGTRLSIL.

The rearrangement uses TRBV11-2 and TRBJ1-2, with TRBD1 as a possible D gene (5 bases). The CDR3 extends over 14 amino acids. V was clipped by 5 bases and J by 3 bases, with 13 bases between them. The V gene's germline CDR1 is SGHAT and CDR2 FQNNGV. This CDR3 reads CASSPPGTYYGYTF. In nucleotides, the CDR3 is TGTGCCAGCAGCCCGCCCGGGACTTACTATGGCTACACCTTC.

The chain recombines TRBV10-3 with TRBJ2-5, with TRBD2 identical over 7 bases. The CDR3 runs to 11 residues. CDR1 is ENHRY, CDR2 SYGVKD, per germline. V trimming: 4 bases; J trimming: 11 bases; junction bases outside the gene matches: 4. The DNA for the CDR3 is TGTGCCATCAGTGGGGGGGGAAATCAGTACTTC. This encodes CAISGGGNQYF.

This chain joins TRBV4-1 and TRBJ1-4; 9 nucleotides line up with TRBD1. V dropped 2 bases and J dropped 8; count of bases not matched to a gene: 12. The CDR3 length is 17 residues. CDR1 is MGHRA, CDR2 YSYEKL, per germline. As DNA, the CDR3 is TGCGCCAGCAGCCAAAGGGTTTTGGGGACAGGGAAGGAAAAACTGTTTTTT. Its translation is CASSQRVLGTGKEKLFF.

The rearrangement uses TRBV7-9 and TRBJ2-1; D gene uncertain. V lost 5 bases, J lost 10 bases, and 12 bases lay in between. This CDR3 is 12 amino acids long. CDR1 is SEHNR, CDR2 FQNEAQ, per germline (reference sequence). The DNA of the CDR3 is TGTGCCAGCAGCCTGCCATCAGTAGAGCAGTTCTTC. Protein sequence: CASSLPSVEQFF.

Worth noting for this clone: Other DNA sequences in the sample encode the same CDR3. The gene calls are TRBV6-4 and TRBJ2-1; D may be TRBD2 (6 bases). The CDR3 sequence is 15 residues long. CDR1 MRHNA and CDR2 SNTAGT come from the germline V gene. V was trimmed by 0 bases and J by 1 base, leaving 7 bases between them. The CDR3 DNA is TGTGCCAGCAGTGACTCGAGCGGGTCCTACAATGAGCAGTTCTTC. It yields the protein CASSDSSGSYNEQFF.

This rearrangement joins TRBV19 to TRBJ2-1; 8 bases map to TRBD1. Germline V lookup: CDR1 LNHDA, CDR2 SQIVND (reference sequence). Trimming took 3 bases from V and 10 from J; bases not matched to a gene: 5. The CDR3 loop spans 13 amino acids. The CDR3 here is CASSMDRAQEQFF. The CDR3 DNA follows: TGTGCCAGTAGTATGGACAGGGCGCAGGAGCAGTTCTTC.

This clone was recorded once. The chain joins TRBV7-8 to TRBJ2-2; TRBD2 agrees at 8 bases. Germline loops: CDR1 SGHVS, CDR2 FQNEAQ. CDR3 size: 19 residues. V lost 4 bases to trimming and J lost 0 bases; unmatched junction nucleotides: 13. The CDR3 loop reads CASSYKAGASKSNTGELFF. For the CDR3, the DNA is TGTGCCAGCAGCTACAAAGCGGGAGCGTCTAAGTCGAACACCGGGGAGCTGTTTTTT.

The rearrangement links TRBV4-1 to TRBJ2-5, with 7 positions matching TRBD1. Trimming removed 0 bases from V and 1 base from J; junction bases left unmatched: 8. This CDR3 is 17 amino acids long. Per the germline V gene, CDR1 is MGHRA and CDR2 is YSYEKL. Here the CDR3 reads CASSQEAPGQLQETQYF. CDR3 DNA sequence: TGCGCCAGCAGCCAAGAGGCGCCGGGACAGCTCCAAGAGACCCAGTACTTC.

The chain has TRBV10-1 and TRBJ2-1, with 8 positions matching TRBD2. V lost 10 bases and J lost 7; bases outside the gene matches: 21. From germline, CDR1 is WNHNN and CDR2 SYGVQD (reference sequence). The CDR3 spans 17 residues. DNA for the CDR3: TGCGCCATCCCACCCCCGCGGGAGGCAAGGTCGGAGAATGAGCAGTTCTTC. This encodes CAIPPPREARSENEQFF.